Listed here are 23 T cell receptor beta chains from one sample, sequenced in a study of CD8 T cells in Susac syndrome. When the RNA was reverse transcribed, random hexamers were used with an input of roughly 0.5 to 1 ug. MiXCR was run by TCRdb on the immunoSEQ multiplex PCR reads, yielding one entry per CDR3 protein. The sample lists approximately 300,000 distinct CDR3 sequences, 65% to 90% occurring once. The source material was CD8+ T cells from PBMCs. These receptors all come from a human donor with multiple sclerosis.

J is TRBJ1-1 and V is TRBV28; D possibly corresponds to TRBD1 (5 bases). The CDR3 length is 17 residues. V was clipped by 4 bases and J by 6 bases, with 24 bases between them. From germline, CDR1 is MDHEN and CDR2 SYDVKM. The CDR3 nucleotides are TGTGCCAGCAGTTATATCCGAGGGGTGGTAGCGGGCTCTGAAGCTTTCTTT. It is translated as CASSYIRGVVAGSEAFF.

The sample holds a few counts of this clonotype. The chain employs TRBV20-1 and TRBJ2-7; 12 positions match TRBD2. Germline V gene sequence: CDR1 DFQATT, CDR2 SNEGSKA (reference sequence). This CDR3 has 15 amino acids. Trimming removed 2 bases from V and 3 bases from J; junction bases left unmatched: 5. The chain's CDR3 is CSARPTSGGNYEQYF. The CDR3, as DNA: TGCAGTGCTAGACCTACTAGCGGGGGGAACTACGAGCAGTACTTC.

CDR3 loop: CASSLVRNTEAFF. The CDR3 DNA reads as TGTGCCAGCAGTTTGGTGAGGAACACTGAAGCTTTCTTT. This rearrangement joins TRBV27 to TRBJ1-1; D gene unclear. Germline CDR1 MNHEY, CDR2 SMNVEV (reference sequence). There are 13 residues in the CDR3. With 3 bases removed from V and 1 base from J, the gap between germline ends came to 6 bases.

The V gene is TRBV7-2, the J gene TRBJ2-3; unclear D gene. Trimming left V 4 bases short and J 0 bases short, with 11 bases between. CDR1 SGHTA and CDR2 FQGNSA come from the germline V gene. CDR3 length: 15 amino acids. CDR3 amino acids: CASSYPLGSTDTQYF. DNA of the CDR3: TGTGCCAGCAGCTACCCTCTCGGGAGCACAGATACGCAGTATTTT.

This clonotype has only one observation. V is TRBV7-2 and J is TRBJ2-7; 7 bases line up with TRBD1. This CDR3 comprises 15 residues. CDR1 and CDR2 from the germline V gene are SGHTA and FQGNSA. V gave up 5 bases and J gave up 4 bases; unmatched junction bases: 11. In nucleotides, the CDR3 is TGTGCCAGCAGCACATGGACGGGACAGTCATACGAGCAGTACTTC. Its protein is CASSTWTGQSYEQYF.

In DNA form, the CDR3 reads TGCGCCAGCAGCTTGGCCCTAGCGGGAGTATCTGAGCAGTTCTTC. Translation: CASSLALAGVSEQFF. V usage is TRBV5-1 and J usage is TRBJ2-1; 10 nucleotides match TRBD2. Germline-derived CDR1 and CDR2 are SGHRS and YFSETQ. V shed 0 bases, J shed 9 bases, and the junction held 6 bases outside the gene matches. The CDR3 length is 15 residues.

The chain employs TRBV19 and TRBJ2-1; unclear D gene. CDR3 length equals 11 residues. Germline V gives CDR1 LNHDA, CDR2 SQIVND (reference sequence). Trimming pared 1 base from V and 15 bases from J, leaving 10 bases between. CDR3 sequence reads: CASSIGPFRFF. In nucleotides, the CDR3 is TGTGCCAGTAGTATAGGCCCTTTTCGGTTCTTC.

This rearrangement joins TRBV20-1 to TRBJ2-3; 7 nucleotides align to TRBD2. Germline V gene data show CDR1 as DFQATT and CDR2 as SNEGSKA (reference sequence). The junction had 10 bases not matched to a gene; V was cut back by 5 bases and J by 2 bases. This CDR3 is 15 amino acids long. The CDR3 DNA is TGCAGTGCTTGCCTTTTAGCGGGCCTCACAGATACGCAGTATTTT. This translates into CSACLLAGLTDTQYF.

The genes are TRBV12-3 or TRBV12-4 and TRBJ2-1; 8 bases map to TRBD2. The CDR3 loop spans 15 amino acids. V shed 9 bases and J 0 bases; nucleotides not matched to a gene: 7. The CDR3 DNA sequence: TGTGCCAGTAGACAACTAGCGGCCTCCTACAATGAGCAGTTCTTC. It translates to CASRQLAASYNEQFF.

The CDR3 nucleotides are TGCGCCAGCAGCCGGGAGCGACTAGCGGGAACAGATACGCAGTATTTT. Protein sequence: CASSRERLAGTDTQYF. This chain connects TRBV4-3 to TRBJ2-3; 11 bases are a match to TRBD2. The CDR3 has 16 residues. Trimming took 4 bases from V and 3 from J; bases not matched to a gene: 6. Germline V gives CDR1 LGHNA, CDR2 YSLEER.

The rearrangement links TRBV24-1 to TRBJ1-1; D unresolved. V was trimmed by 7 bases and J by 5 bases, leaving 16 bases between them. The CDR3 contains 14 residues. Germline V lookup: CDR1 KGHDR, CDR2 SFDVKD. CDR3 loop: CATSSGPYPTEAFF. DNA for the CDR3: TGTGCCACCAGCTCCGGGCCCTACCCGACTGAAGCTTTCTTT.

The chain carries TRBV7-3 and TRBJ2-1; 8 bases match TRBD2. J lost 0 bases, V lost 6 bases, and 4 bases had no gene match. The CDR3 has 15 amino acids. Germline V lookup: CDR1 SGHTA, CDR2 FQGTGA. The CDR3 DNA reads as TGTGCCAGCAGTATGGGGACTAGCTCCTACAATGAGCAGTTCTTC. Protein: CASSMGTSSYNEQFF. The variable domain in full, completed from reference TRBV7-3 and TRBJ2-1, reads GAGVSQTPSNKVTEKGKYVELRCDPISGHTALYWYRQSLGQGPEFLIYFQGTGAADDSGLPNDRFFAVRPEGSVSTLKIQRTERGDSAVYLCASSMGTSSYNEQFFGPGTRLTVL.

The chain joins TRBV7-9 to TRBJ2-7; 10 nucleotides line up with TRBD1. CDR1 SEHNR and CDR2 FQNEAQ come from the germline V gene (reference sequence). The CDR3 is 15 amino acids. J lost 2 bases, V lost 3 bases, and 4 bases had no gene match. CDR3 in amino acids: CASSLGQGSPYEQYF. The CDR3 region has the DNA TGTGCCAGCAGCTTGGGACAGGGGTCCCCCTACGAGCAGTACTTC.

This clonotype was counted between two and nine times. This chain connects TRBV4-1 to TRBJ2-1, with 12 positions matching TRBD1. There are 16 residues in the CDR3. The germline gives CDR1 MGHRA, CDR2 YSYEKL. The junction had 4 bases not matched to a gene; V was cut back by 1 base and J by 6 bases. CDR3 protein: CASSQVPGQGANEQFF. The CDR3 DNA follows: TGCGCCAGCAGCCAAGTCCCGGGACAGGGGGCCAATGAGCAGTTCTTC.

The rearrangement joins TRBV7-8 to TRBJ2-7, with 8 bases matching TRBD2. The germline V gene encodes CDR1 SGHVS and CDR2 FQNEAQ. The CDR3 loop spans 17 amino acids. The J segment lost 2 bases and the V segment lost 0 bases, leaving 9 bases of the junction unmatched. Here the CDR3 DNA reads TGTGCCAGCAGCTTAGCTCACCCTAGCGGGTACGCCTACGAGCAGTACTTC. Residues: CASSLAHPSGYAYEQYF.

The V call is TRBV9, the J call TRBJ2-3; 9 bases map to TRBD1. The CDR3 runs 15 residues. The V gene's germline CDR1 is SGDLS and CDR2 YYNGEE. Trimming at V came to 4 bases and at J to 2 bases, leaving 5 bases not matched to a gene. The DNA of the CDR3 is TGTGCCAGCAGCTCCTGGACAGGGGTCACAGATACGCAGTATTTT. This codes for CASSSWTGVTDTQYF.

This rearrangement joins TRBV27 to TRBJ2-3; D assignment may be TRBD1 or TRBD2 (5 bases each). Per germline, CDR1 MNHEY and CDR2 SMNVEV (reference sequence). Between the trimmed V and J ends, which lost 5 bases and 4 bases, there was a span of 19 bases. The CDR3 covers 16 residues. CDR3 sequence (DNA): TGTGCCAGCAGTCTCCTACGGGACCCCATTCCAGATACGCAGTATTTT. It codes for CASSLLRDPIPDTQYF.

The chain joins TRBV20-1 to TRBJ2-7; perhaps TRBD2 as D (5 bases). V shed 3 bases and J shed 2 bases, with 8 bases lying between them. Germline CDR1 reads DFQATT; CDR2 reads SNEGSKA (reference sequence). This CDR3 region has 12 residues. CDR3 amino acids: CSASGNPYEQYF. The CDR3 DNA sequence: TGCAGTGCTAGCGGGAACCCCTACGAGCAGTACTTC.

This sequence joins TRBV7-2 and TRBJ2-1, with no clear D. V lost 5 bases, J lost 1 base, and 6 bases lay in between. CDR1 is SGHTA, CDR2 FQGNSA, per germline. This CDR3 comprises 13 residues. The CDR3 DNA follows: TGTGCCAGCAGCCCATTTTCCTACAATGAGCAGTTCTTC. Translating gives CASSPFSYNEQFF.

The chain recombines TRBV9 with TRBJ2-7; D is ambiguous. V lost 4 bases to trimming and J lost 6 bases, with 11 bases between them. The V gene's germline CDR1 is SGDLS and CDR2 YYNGEE. CDR3 length: 12 residues. The CDR3 coding sequence is TGTGCCAGCAGCTCTGACCCGGGCGAGCAGTACTTC. This sequence encodes CASSSDPGEQYF.

This clonotype was detected only once. V gene TRBV4-3 combines with J gene TRBJ2-7; 8 nucleotides line up with TRBD2. Germline V gene lookup returns CDR1 LGHNA and CDR2 YSLEER. This CDR3 has 17 amino acids. Trimming cost V 0 bases and J 2 bases; bases outside gene matches: 9. The CDR3 loop reads CASSQEGQLAAAYEQYF. Written as DNA, the CDR3 is TGCGCCAGCAGCCAAGAGGGTCAACTAGCGGCAGCCTACGAGCAGTACTTC.

The J gene is TRBJ2-1, the V gene TRBV28; D tentatively fits TRBD1 or TRBD2 (6 bases each). The germline V gene encodes CDR1 MDHEN and CDR2 SYDVKM. The CDR3 is made up of 13 amino acids. The V and J ends lost 6 bases and 7 bases respectively, with 13 bases between them. This chain's CDR3 is CASRLRGVNEQFF. For the CDR3, the DNA is TGTGCCAGCAGGCTAAGGGGGGTGAATGAGCAGTTCTTC.

The DNA for the CDR3 is TGTGCCAGCAGCGACGCCACAGATACGCAGTATTTT. It encodes CASSDATDTQYF. The chain combines TRBV6-5 with TRBJ2-3; D gene ambiguous. In germline, CDR1 is MNHEY, CDR2 SVGAGI. This CDR3 has 12 amino acids. V was trimmed by 6 bases and J by 2 bases, leaving 6 bases between them.